Below are 14 T cell receptor beta chains sequenced from a single sample in a study of T cells in Graves' hyperthyroidism and ophthalmopathy. RNA transcripts were the template for amplifying TCR beta CDR3 regions. The TCR CDR3 was amplified in a first-round RT-PCR using the HTBI primer set. In TCRdb, the multiplex PCR reads were re-called with MiXCR into one record per CDR3 protein. Here the sample spans around 620,000 distinct CDR3 sequences, approximately 15% being singletons. The sample comprised blood. The source is a woman aged 18-30 years with Graves' ophthalmopathy.

This clonotype was counted ten times or more. The rearrangement links TRBV12-3 or TRBV12-4 to TRBJ1-5; 7 bases fit TRBD1. The CDR3 length is 15 residues. Unmatched junction bases numbered 13, after V lost 5 bases and J lost 9 bases. This chain's CDR3 is CASSPSRRTGRPQHF. DNA for the CDR3: TGTGCCAGCAGTCCCAGCCGTCGGACAGGCCGGCCCCAGCATTTT.

This clonotype was recorded many times. This sequence joins TRBV12-3 or TRBV12-4 and TRBJ2-3; D call uncertain. V was trimmed by 3 bases and J by 2 bases, leaving 12 bases between them. CDR3 length: 15 amino acids. This CDR3 reads CASSFGSSPTDTQYF. Here the CDR3 DNA reads TGTGCCAGCAGTTTCGGGTCCAGCCCCACAGATACGCAGTATTTT.

In its sample, this clonotype was seen many times. This chain links TRBV7-3 with TRBJ2-4, with 7 bases fitting TRBD1. Germline CDR1 is SGHTA and CDR2 is FQGTGA. The CDR3 is 19 amino acids. J lost 1 base, V lost 1 base, and 13 bases had no gene match. CDR3 DNA sequence: TGTGCCAGCAGCTTAAAGGGACAGAGGGGATCAACGGCCAAAAACATTCAGTACTTC. Translation: CASSLKGQRGSTAKNIQYF.

This rearrangement joins TRBV18 to TRBJ2-3; possible D gene TRBD1, 5 bases. Germline lookup yields CDR1 KGHSH and CDR2 LQKENI. Deletions cut 5 bases from V and 0 bases from J, with 18 bases between. This CDR3 spans 17 amino acids. CDR3 sequence: CASSTSQGLASTDTQYF. The CDR3 region has the DNA TGTGCCAGCTCAACCTCTCAGGGCTTAGCTAGCACAGATACGCAGTATTTT.

This clonotype appeared a few times. V gene TRBV18 combines with J gene TRBJ1-2; D perhaps matches TRBD1 (6 bases). The CDR3 totals 16 residues. V dropped 3 bases and J dropped 5 bases, with 19 bases sitting between them. CDR1 is KGHSH, CDR2 LQKENI, per germline. The CDR3 loop reads CASSPGQDRTGYGYTF. The DNA of the CDR3 is TGTGCCAGCTCACCCGGGCAAGACAGGACTGGGTATGGCTACACCTTC.

This clonotype was counted ten times or more. The CDR3: CASTLRGPPDQPQHF. The DNA of the CDR3 is TGTGCCAGCACCTTGCGGGGTCCTCCCGATCAGCCCCAGCATTTT. The J gene is TRBJ1-5, the V gene TRBV28, with D unresolved. V was clipped by 7 bases and J by 5 bases, with 18 bases between them. Germline V CDR1 and CDR2: MDHEN, SYDVKM. This CDR3 is 15 amino acids long.

This clonotype has ten or more counts. V is TRBV6-5 and J is TRBJ2-1; 14 bases are shared with TRBD2. There are 17 residues in the CDR3. With V trimmed by 1 base and J by 5 bases, 4 bases remained unmatched. Looked up from germline, CDR1 is MNHEY and CDR2 is SVGAGI. CDR3 sequence (DNA): TGTGCCAGCAGTTACTTGGGACTAGCGGGAGTCAACAATGAGCAGTTCTTC. It encodes CASSYLGLAGVNNEQFF.

This clonotype was counted once. The chain links TRBV20-1 to TRBJ2-3; D remains ambiguous. Germline V gene lookup returns CDR1 DFQATT and CDR2 SNEGSKA (reference sequence). The CDR3 is 13 residues long. Trimming removed 3 bases from V and 0 bases from J, with 7 bases in between. The CDR3 region is CSASALSTDTQYF. The CDR3 DNA is TGCAGTGCTAGTGCACTTAGCACAGATACGCAGTATTTT.

This clonotype was seen more than once but under ten times. J is TRBJ2-3 and V is TRBV18; D is possibly TRBD1 (5 bases). The CDR3 loop spans 13 amino acids. Germline lookup yields CDR1 KGHSH and CDR2 LQKENI. V was trimmed by 1 base and J by 6 bases, leaving 8 bases between them. CDR3 loop: CASSPLGHDTQYF. In DNA form, the CDR3 reads TGTGCCAGCTCACCACTGGGGCATGATACGCAGTATTTT.

Many counts were recorded for this clonotype. V gene TRBV7-9 combines with J gene TRBJ1-1; D possibly corresponds to TRBD1 (5 bases). The germline V gene has CDR1 SEHNR and CDR2 FQNEAQ (reference sequence). The V end lost 5 bases, the J end lost 4 bases, and 14 bases lay between the germline ends. The CDR3 is 14 residues long. This chain's CDR3 is CASSPGEGSTEAFF. In DNA form, the CDR3 reads TGTGCCAGCAGCCCGGGGGAGGGGTCCACTGAAGCTTTCTTT.

This chain uses TRBV18 with TRBJ1-1; the D is unclear. The CDR3 has 16 residues. V lost 9 bases and J lost 2, with 22 bases in between. Germline lookup yields CDR1 KGHSH and CDR2 LQKENI. The CDR3 nucleotides are TGTGCCAGTCCCCCGTACGAATACTTGGGAAACACTGAAGCTTTCTTT. This encodes CASPPYEYLGNTEAFF.

This clonotype has ten or more counts. The chain recombines TRBV2 with TRBJ2-7; 11 bases fit TRBD1. The CDR3 has 15 residues. The trim removed 6 bases at V and 9 bases at J, leaving 13 bases unmatched. The germline V gene has CDR1 SNHLY and CDR2 FYNNEI. The CDR3 reads CASRLGQGGYSGQYF. The CDR3 DNA follows: TGTGCCAGCAGATTGGGACAGGGGGGTTATAGTGGGCAGTACTTC.

Ten or more counts support this clonotype. The chain is built from TRBV7-9 and TRBJ1-6; perhaps TRBD1 as D (5 bases). Germline V gene sequence: CDR1 SEHNR, CDR2 FQNEAQ (reference sequence). CDR3 size: 15 residues. Trimming removed 5 bases from V and 8 bases from J, with 16 bases in between. This CDR3 is CASSAVALGDSPLHF. The DNA for the CDR3 is TGTGCCAGCAGCGCCGTAGCCCTAGGGGATTCACCCCTCCACTTT.

This clonotype was counted many times. The rearrangement uses TRBV5-6 and TRBJ1-2; 8 nucleotides line up with TRBD1. Germline CDR1 reads SGHDT; CDR2 reads YYEEEE. The V and J ends lost 4 bases and 0 bases, in that order; junction bases with no gene match: 11. The CDR3 extends over 17 amino acids. The DNA for the CDR3 is TGTGCCAGCAGCACGCGGACAGGGATTGAAGCTAACTATGGCTACACCTTC. This sequence encodes CASSTRTGIEANYGYTF.